This T cell receptor beta chain was documented in a study of beta chain features in type 1 diabetes. Study details: Patients looked much like healthy donors when it came to age, gender and cell yields.

As concerns this clone: Its antigen is still unknown.

Germline values: CDR1 KGHSH, CDR2 LQKENI. Between the trimmed V and J ends, which lost 5 bases and 0 bases, there was a span of 14 bases. The CDR3 contains 17 residues. Regarding the study as a whole: Moderately but significantly shorter TCRB CDR3s were found in Type 1 diabetes patients in all four CD4+ subsets.

Expressed TCRB transcripts got sequenced, as all isolated RNA was reverse transcribed. This table comes from immunoSEQ multiplex PCR, and its TCRdb copy is limited to in-frame clones, with some not included. Of hundreds of thousands of clones in the sample, around 16% were seen once. Sequenced: naive CD4+ T cells from blood. The V gene is TRBV18, the J gene TRBJ2-6, with D possibly matching TRBD1 (5 bases). The clonotype originates from a man between 18 and 35 years old in good health. CDR3 loop: CASSARRVNSGANVLTF. CDR3 nucleotides: TGTGCCAGCTCAGCGCGCAGGGTTAACTCTGGGGCCAACGTCCTGACTTTC.